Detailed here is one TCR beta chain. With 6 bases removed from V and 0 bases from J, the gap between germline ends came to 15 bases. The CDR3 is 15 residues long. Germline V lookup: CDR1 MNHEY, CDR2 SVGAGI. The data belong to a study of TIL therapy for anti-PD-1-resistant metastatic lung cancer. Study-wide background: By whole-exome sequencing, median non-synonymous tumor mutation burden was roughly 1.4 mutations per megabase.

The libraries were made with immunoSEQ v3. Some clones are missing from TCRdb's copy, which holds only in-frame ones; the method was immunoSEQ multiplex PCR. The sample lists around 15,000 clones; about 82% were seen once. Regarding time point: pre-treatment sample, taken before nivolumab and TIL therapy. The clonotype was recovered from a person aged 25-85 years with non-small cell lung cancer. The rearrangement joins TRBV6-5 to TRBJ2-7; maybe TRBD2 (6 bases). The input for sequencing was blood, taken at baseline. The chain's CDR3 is CASRASGVRSYEQYF. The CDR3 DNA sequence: TGTGCCAGCAGGGCCTCGGGGGTCCGCTCCTACGAGCAGTACTTC.